This is a list of T cell receptor beta chains from one sample in a study of T cells in Graves' hyperthyroidism and ophthalmopathy. TCRdb redid the calling of the multiplex PCR reads with MiXCR, one entry per CDR3 protein. This sample has approximately 700,000 distinct CDR3 sequences; less than 45% occur once, and the top ten carry approximately 6.8%. Sample: peripheral blood or thyroid tissue (not recorded which). These receptors were obtained from an adult man with Graves' disease, either hyperthyroidism or ophthalmopathy (not recorded which). The CDR3 runs from the conserved cysteine through the conserved F or W. D genes are given only for firm matches. Only some rows state a clone size, as once, few, many or a class for expanded clones.

cdr3_aa | cdr3_nt | j_call | d_call | v_call | clone_size | cdr3_length
CASRAQGGGTEAFF | TGTGCCAGCAGAGCACAGGGCGGGGGCACTGAAGCTTTCTTT | TRBJ1-1 | - | TRBV15 | - | 14
CASSQDFRGPNQPQHF | TGTGCCAGCAGCCAAGATTTTCGGGGACCCAATCAGCCCCAGCATTTT | TRBJ1-5 | - | TRBV2 | - | 16
CASSEARGTQYF | TGTGCCAGCAGTGAAGCGCGGGGGACCCAGTACTTC | TRBJ2-5 | - | TRBV2 | - | 12
CASTWTGHYGYTF | TGTGCCAGCACCTGGACAGGCCACTATGGCTACACCTTC | TRBJ1-2 | TRBD1 | TRBV12-3/TRBV12-4 | - | 13
CAFGQGYEQYF | TGTGCCTTTGGACAGGGTTACGAGCAGTACTTC | TRBJ2-7 | TRBD1 | TRBV10-3 | - | 11
CASGSSGWSSYEQYF | TGCGCCAGCGGATCTAGCGGGTGGAGCTCCTACGAGCAGTACTTC | TRBJ2-7 | TRBD2 | TRBV10-2 | - | 15
CASSGDRTTFGQPQHF | TGTGCCAGCAGTGGGGACAGGACAACCTTTGGGCAGCCCCAGCATTTT | TRBJ1-5 | TRBD1 | TRBV25-1 | many | 16
CASSPGTSGTEAFF | TGTGCCAGCAGCCCGGGGACCTCGGGGACTGAAGCTTTCTTT | TRBJ1-1 | - | TRBV9 | - | 14
CASSYEAVLNQPQHF | TGTGCCAGCAGTTACGAGGCAGTTCTGAATCAGCCCCAGCATTTT | TRBJ1-5 | - | TRBV24-1 | few | 15
CASSFLGGHTEAFF | TGCGCCAGCAGCTTTTTAGGGGGTCACACTGAAGCTTTCTTT | TRBJ1-1 | - | TRBV5-1 | - | 14
CASSLGVGDNSPLHF | TGTGCCAGCAGCTTAGGGGTAGGGGATAATTCACCCCTCCACTTT | TRBJ1-6 | - | TRBV7-9 | few | 15